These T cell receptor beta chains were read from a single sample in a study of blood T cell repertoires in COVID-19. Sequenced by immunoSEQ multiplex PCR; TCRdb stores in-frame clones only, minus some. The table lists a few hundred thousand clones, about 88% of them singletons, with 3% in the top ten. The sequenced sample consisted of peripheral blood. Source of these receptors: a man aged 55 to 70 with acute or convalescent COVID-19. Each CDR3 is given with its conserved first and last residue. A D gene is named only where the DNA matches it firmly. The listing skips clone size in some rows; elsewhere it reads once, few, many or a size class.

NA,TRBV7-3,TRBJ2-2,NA,TGTGCCAGCAGCTTACTCTCCGGGGGCACCGGGGAGCTGTTTTTT,CASSLLSGGTGELFF
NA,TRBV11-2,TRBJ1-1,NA,TGTGCCAGCAGCAGGGAGTTGAACACTGAAGCTTTCTTT,CASSRELNTEAFF
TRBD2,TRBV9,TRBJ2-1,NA,TGTGCCAGCAGCGCCCCGCTAGCGGGGGGAGGAGGTGGAACCTACAATGAGCAGTTCTTC,CASSAPLAGGGGGTYNEQFF
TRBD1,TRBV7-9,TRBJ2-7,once,TGTGCCAGCAGTTTAGGAGTTGCAGGGGGCGCTAACCCCGAGCAGTACTTC,CASSLGVAGGANPEQYF
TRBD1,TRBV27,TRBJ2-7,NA,TGTGCCAGCAGCCTTAGGACAGGGGGTGCCTACGAGCAGTACTTC,CASSLRTGGAYEQYF
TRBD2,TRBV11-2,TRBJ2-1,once,TGTGCCAGCAGCTGGGGGGGTAATGAGCAGTTCTTC,CASSWGGNEQFF
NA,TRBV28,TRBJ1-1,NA,TGTGCCAGCAGCATTCTGAACACTGAAGCTTTCTTT,CASSILNTEAFF
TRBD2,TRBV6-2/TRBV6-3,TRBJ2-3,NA,TGTGCCAGCAGCAGGACTAGCGGGGACACAGATACGCAGTATTTT,CASSRTSGDTDTQYF
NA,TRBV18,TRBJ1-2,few,TGTGCCAGCTCACCACCACCGGGGGGCGCTGGCTACACCTTC,CASSPPPGGAGYTF
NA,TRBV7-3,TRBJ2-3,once,TGTGCCAGCAGCTTAAGAGGTTTGACTAGACTCACAGATACGCAGTATTTT,CASSLRGLTRLTDTQYF
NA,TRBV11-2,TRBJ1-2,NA,TGTGCCAGCAGCTTAGTGTCAGGCGGGGGCTACACCTTC,CASSLVSGGGYTF
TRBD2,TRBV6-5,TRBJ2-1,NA,TGTGCCAGCAGCGTAGCGGGGGGCCCAGCCGGTGAGCAGTTCTTC,CASSVAGGPAGEQFF
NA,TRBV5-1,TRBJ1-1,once,TGCGCCAGCAGCTCCGCGACAGGTGGGACTGAAGCTTTCTTT,CASSSATGGTEAFF
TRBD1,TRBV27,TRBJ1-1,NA,TGTGCCAGCAGTTTACGACAGGGGGCAAAGGGCACTGAAGCTTTCTTT,CASSLRQGAKGTEAFF
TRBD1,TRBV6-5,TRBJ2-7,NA,TGTGCCAGCAGGAACACAGGGGGCTCCTACGAGCAGTACTTC,CASRNTGGSYEQYF
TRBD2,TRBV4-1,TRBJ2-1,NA,TGCGCCAGCAGCCCACGACTAGCGGGGGGGCTCAATGAGCAGTTCTTC,CASSPRLAGGLNEQFF
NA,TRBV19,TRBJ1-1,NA,TGTGCCAGTAGTAAAACAGAGAACACTGAAGCTTTCTTT,CASSKTENTEAFF
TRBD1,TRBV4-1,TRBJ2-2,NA,TGCGCCAGCAGCCAAGATCGAAGTTGGACAGGGGCAAACACCGGGGAGCTGTTTTTT,CASSQDRSWTGANTGELFF
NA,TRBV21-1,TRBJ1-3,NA,TGTGCCAGCAGCAGAGGGACAAACTCTGGAAACACCATATATTTT,CASSRGTNSGNTIYF
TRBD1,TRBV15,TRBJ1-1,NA,TGTGCCACCAGCAGAGCCGACAGGGGTATCATGAACACTGAAGCTTTCTTT,CATSRADRGIMNTEAFF
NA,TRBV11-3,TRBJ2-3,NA,TGTGCCAGCAGCTCCTCGACAGGCTTCACAGATACGCAGTATTTT,CASSSSTGFTDTQYF
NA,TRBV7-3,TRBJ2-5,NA,TGTGCCAGCAGCCCGACAGTAAACCAAGAGACCCAGTACTTC,CASSPTVNQETQYF
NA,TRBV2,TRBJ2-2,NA,TGTGCCAGCAGTGAAAATGGACATCTGAGGGGGGAGCTGTTTTTT,CASSENGHLRGELFF
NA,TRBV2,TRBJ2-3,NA,TGTGCCAGCAGTGAAGAAGCGGTTAGCACAGATACGCAGTATTTT,CASSEEAVSTDTQYF
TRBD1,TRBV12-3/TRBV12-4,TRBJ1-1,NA,TGTGCCAGCAGCCTGACAGGGTTCGCTGAAGCTTTCTTT,CASSLTGFAEAFF
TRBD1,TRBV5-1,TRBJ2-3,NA,TGCGCCAGCAGCTTGGAAGGGACAGGGTCAGATACGCAGTATTTT,CASSLEGTGSDTQYF
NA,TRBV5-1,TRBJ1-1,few,TGCGCCAGCAGCTTGAACCTACCCAGGGAGGGTGAAGCTTTCTTT,CASSLNLPREGEAFF
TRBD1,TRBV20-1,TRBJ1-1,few,TGCAGTGCTAGTAATGTTTGGGCCGGGACAGGGGGCAGGAGGACTGAAGCTTTCTTT,CSASNVWAGTGGRRTEAFF
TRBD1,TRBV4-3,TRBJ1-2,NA,TGCGCCAGCAGCCAAACAGGGGCGACCAACTATGGCTACACCTTC,CASSQTGATNYGYTF
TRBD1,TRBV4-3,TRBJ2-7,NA,TGCGCCAGCAGCCAAGCGGGACAGGGGGCGGAAGAGCAGTACTTC,CASSQAGQGAEEQYF
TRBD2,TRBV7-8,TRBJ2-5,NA,TGTGCCAGCAGCTCGCAAGCGGGGGCTCTCCAAGAGACCCAGTACTTC,CASSSQAGALQETQYF
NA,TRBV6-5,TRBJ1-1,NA,TGTGCCAGCAGTTACCGGGGGAACACTGAAGCTTTCTTT,CASSYRGNTEAFF
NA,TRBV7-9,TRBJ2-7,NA,TGTGCCAGCAGCTTAGGAGGCGGGTCCGGCTACGAGCAGTACTTC,CASSLGGGSGYEQYF
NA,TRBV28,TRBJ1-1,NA,TGTGCCAGCAGTTTACAGGCTCAGAACACTGAAGCTTTCTTT,CASSLQAQNTEAFF
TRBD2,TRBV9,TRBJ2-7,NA,TGTACCAGCAGCCAAGGGGCGGGGGGCTCCCCCACCGTTACCTACGAGCAGTACTTC,CTSSQGAGGSPTVTYEQYF
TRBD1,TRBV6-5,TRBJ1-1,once,TGTGCCAGCAGAGGACAGGGGGGAACTGAAGCTTTCTTT,CASRGQGGTEAFF
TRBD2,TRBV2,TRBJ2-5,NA,TGTGCCAGTTTGAGGCTAGCGGGGGGTTCAGAGACCCAGTACTTC,CASLRLAGGSETQYF
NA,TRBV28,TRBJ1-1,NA,TGTGCCAGCAGCCCATCCATGAACACTGAAGCTTTCTTT,CASSPSMNTEAFF
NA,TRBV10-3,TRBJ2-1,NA,TGTGCCAGTCTAGGACTACACAATGAGCAGTTCTTC,CASLGLHNEQFF
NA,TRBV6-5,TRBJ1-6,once,TGTGCCAGCACCCCCCGAAGGACAGCGAATTCACCCCTCCACTTT,CASTPRRTANSPLHF
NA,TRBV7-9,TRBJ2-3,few,TGTGCCAGCAGCGTAGTGGGGGGTCGTGCAGATACGCAGTATTTT,CASSVVGGRADTQYF
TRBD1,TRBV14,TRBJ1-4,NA,TGTGCCAGCAGCCCCATGGGACAGGGGTTTAATGAAAAACTGTTTTTT,CASSPMGQGFNEKLFF
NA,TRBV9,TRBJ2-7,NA,TGTGCCAGCAGCGTAGCTGAGGGCAGTAGCCCCTACGAGCAGTACTTC,CASSVAEGSSPYEQYF
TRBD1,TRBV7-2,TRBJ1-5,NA,TGTGCCAGCAGTCCCCGGACAGGCTATAGCAATCAGCCCCAGCATTTT,CASSPRTGYSNQPQHF
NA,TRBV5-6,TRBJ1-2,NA,TGTGCCAGCAGCCGTCCTACAGGGAACTATGGCTACACCTTC,CASSRPTGNYGYTF
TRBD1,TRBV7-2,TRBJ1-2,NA,TGTGCCAGCAGCTCGACGGCCGGGACAGCATACTATGGCTACACCTTC,CASSSTAGTAYYGYTF
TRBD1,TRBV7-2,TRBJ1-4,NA,TGTGCCAGCAGCCCCTCCCGGACAGGGCTTAATGAAAAACTGTTTTTT,CASSPSRTGLNEKLFF
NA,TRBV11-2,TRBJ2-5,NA,TGTGCCAGCAGCTTAGGGGGCCGTCAGGGTAGGGAAAAAGAGACCCAGTACTTC,CASSLGGRQGREKETQYF